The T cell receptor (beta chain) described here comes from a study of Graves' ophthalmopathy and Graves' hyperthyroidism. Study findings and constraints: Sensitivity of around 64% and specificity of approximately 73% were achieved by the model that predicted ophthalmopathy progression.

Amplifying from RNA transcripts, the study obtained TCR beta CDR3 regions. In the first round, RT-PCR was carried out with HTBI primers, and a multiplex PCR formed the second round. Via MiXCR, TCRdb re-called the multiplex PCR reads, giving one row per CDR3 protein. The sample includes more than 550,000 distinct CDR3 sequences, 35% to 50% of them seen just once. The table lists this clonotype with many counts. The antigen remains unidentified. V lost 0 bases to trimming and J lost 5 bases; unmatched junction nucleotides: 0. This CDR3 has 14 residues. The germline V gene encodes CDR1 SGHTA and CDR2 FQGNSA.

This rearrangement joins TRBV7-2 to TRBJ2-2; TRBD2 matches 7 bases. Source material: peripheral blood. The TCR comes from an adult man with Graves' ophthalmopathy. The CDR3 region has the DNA TGTGCCAGCAGCTTAGCACTAGCGACCGGGGAGCTGTTTTTT. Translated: CASSLALATGELFF.